This T cell receptor (beta chain) emerged from a study of blood T cell repertoires in COVID-19 (dated by TCRdb to 2019 to 2021). Context from the whole study: Samples from collaborators originated in the United States, Italy and Spain and spanned both the acute and convalescent phases of COVID-19. The prospective study material was composed of cDNA or gDNA derived from T cells, B-cell-depleted T cells, or PBMCs. Deeply sampled blood TCRbeta repertoires from subjects exposed to, actively infected with, or recovered from COVID-19 were included in the dataset. The repertoires were released in a freely available public database meant as a resource for research on the immune response to SARS-CoV-2. The samples were drawn from two sources: the first 160 participants of the ongoing ImmuneRACE study, and some 1,300 subjects contributed by 6 global collaborators. Nearly every sample came with metadata listing a de-identified subject ID, COVID-19 status, age in years and sex. Where available, HLA class I and class II types were obtained from metadata supplied by the sample provider rather than from assay-based typing. General findings and caveats noted by the study authors: The amount of clinical and demographic metadata varied by source and participant and was provided uncurated.

TCRbeta CDR3 regions were amplified from genomic DNA using the immunoSEQ Assay, a bias-controlled multiplex PCR. On the study's bioinformatics: The number of nucleated cells in each sample was estimated from the amplification of reference gene primers within the assay. To quantify the absolute abundance of each unique TCRbeta CDR3 rearrangement, sequence reads were collapsed and filtered. For each sample, productive Simpson clonality was calculated as the square root of Simpson's diversity index across productive rearrangements. TCRdb re-hosts the immuneACCESS table, in-frame sequences only. Its copies lack some clones; in the studies checked, an unresolved V gene accounts for under half of them, and the cause for the rest is not known. For V, J and clone size, that table is used; D and trimming come from the DNA. Across this sample there are about 330,000 clones, with roughly 87% seen only once. The biggest ten clones account for roughly 1% of the sample.

For this chain, trimming is 5 bases at the V end and 7 bases at the J end, and the number of junction bases without a gene match is 13. CDR1 and CDR2 (SGHTA, FQGNSA) derive from the germline V gene. There are 16 amino acids in the CDR3, from cysteine to phenylalanine inclusive. The DNA shown is the 48-base CDR3, in frame from base 1. Participants in the prospective study were enrolled through a virtual design, were aged about 18 to 90 years, and lived in roughly 26 United States geographic areas. In the prospective study, cohorts were assigned on the basis of participant-reported clinical history obtained from a screening survey and a study questionnaire. For ImmuneRACE Cohort 3, a participant was defined as recovered based on two consecutive negative NP/OP PCR tests, clearance by a healthcare professional, or resolution of symptoms. Mobile phlebotomists in the prospective study collected whole blood, serum and a nasopharyngeal or oropharyngeal swab from every participant. Participants in the prospective study had the option to provide additional blood draws and questionnaires over a roughly 2-month period. Before DNA extraction, blood samples from the prospective study were shipped at room temperature or frozen.

A remark on this clone: Its antigen is unknown. Qualities for individual bases were not recorded, and no much larger clone is one base off.

Sequences were obtained from PBMCs or T cells enriched from blood (not recorded which). This sequence uses TRBV7-2 and TRBJ2-2; 7 junctional bases match TRBD1. This clonotype was sampled from a woman under 40 who had recovered from COVID-19. The CDR3 sequence is CASSLTGTALGGELFF. The nucleotide sequence reads TGTGCCAGCAGCCTAACCGGGACAGCCCTCGGCGGGGAGCTGTTTTTT. With the portions outside the CDR3 filled from the reference TRBV7-2 and TRBJ2-2 genes, the complete variable region becomes GAGVSQSPSNKVTEKGKDVELRCDPISGHTALYWYRQSLGQGLEFLIYFQGNSAPDKSGLPSDRFSAERTGGSVSTLTIQRTQQEDSAVYLCASSLTGTALGGELFFGEGSRLTVL.